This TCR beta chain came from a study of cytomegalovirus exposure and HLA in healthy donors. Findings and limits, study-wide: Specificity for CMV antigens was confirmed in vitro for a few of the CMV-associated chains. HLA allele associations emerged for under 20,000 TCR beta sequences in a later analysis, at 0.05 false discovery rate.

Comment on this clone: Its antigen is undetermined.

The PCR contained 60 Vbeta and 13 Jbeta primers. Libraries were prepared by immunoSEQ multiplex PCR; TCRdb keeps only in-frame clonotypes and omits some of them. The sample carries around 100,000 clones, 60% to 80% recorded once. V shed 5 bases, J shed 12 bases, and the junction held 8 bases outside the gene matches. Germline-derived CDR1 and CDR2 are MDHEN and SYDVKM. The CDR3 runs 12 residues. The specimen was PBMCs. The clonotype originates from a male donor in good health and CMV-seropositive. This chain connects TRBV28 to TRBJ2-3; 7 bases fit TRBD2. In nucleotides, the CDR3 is TGTGCCAGCAGTGGGGGACTATTTTCTCAGTATTTT. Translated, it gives CASSGGLFSQYF.